These 11 T cell receptor beta chains came from one sample sequenced in a study of T cells expressing NK-cell markers. Reprocessing the 5' RACE reads, TCRdb reports a single entry for every CDR3 protein and omits DNA. The specimen's table records about 550,000 distinct CDR3 sequences. The sequencing input was blood T cells: a sorted CD56 or NKG2C T cell subset, CD4+ or CD8+ T cells, or bulk PBMC T cells (not recorded which). These receptors were collected from a man aged 18 to 35 in good health.

The V call is TRBV3-1, the J call TRBJ2-1; checking the TCRdb D call of TRBD2 is not possible without DNA. Germline V lookup: CDR1 LGHDT, CDR2 YNNKEL (reference sequence). The CDR3 loop spans 13 amino acids. The CDR3 sequence is CASSQGLAYEQFF.

This sequence joins TRBV9 and TRBJ2-3; TCRdb selects TRBD1, and the lack of DNA leaves this call unchecked. CDR1 SGDLS and CDR2 YYNGEE come from the germline V gene. The CDR3 spans 15 residues. This chain's CDR3 is CASNRNPGSTDTQYF.

The chain couples TRBV11-2 to TRBJ1-3; the TCRdb D gene call, TRBD1, has no DNA to confirm it. This CDR3 is 14 amino acids long. The germline V gene encodes CDR1 SGHAT and CDR2 FQNNGV. CDR3 sequence reads: CASSLSDRDYTIYF.

The gene calls are TRBV5-1 and TRBJ2-2; the TRBD2 assignment by TCRdb is unverifiable without DNA. Germline V gives CDR1 SGHRS, CDR2 YFSETQ. This CDR3 spans 17 amino acids. The CDR3 loop is CASSALARRAITGELFF.

The chain joins TRBV5-1 to TRBJ2-6. CDR3 size: 16 residues. In germline, CDR1 is SGHRS, CDR2 YFSETQ. CDR3 region: CASAEQPNSGANVLTF.

The chain links TRBV9 to TRBJ2-7; the TCRdb D gene call, TRBD1, has no DNA to confirm it. CDR3 length: 15 residues. Germline values: CDR1 SGDLS, CDR2 YYNGEE. The CDR3 region is CASSVAPGVIYEQYF.

The chain has TRBV7-7 and TRBJ2-3; the TCRdb D gene call, TRBD1, has no DNA to confirm it. This CDR3 comprises 16 residues. Germline values: CDR1 SSHAT, CDR2 FNYEAQ (reference sequence). The CDR3 loop reads CASSLSPGLATDTQYF.

CDR3 loop: CASRPSRGPGTQYF. V is TRBV12-3 or TRBV12-4 and J is TRBJ2-3; TCRdb indicates TRBD2, and absent DNA this call remains unverified. CDR3 length equals 14 residues.

The V and J genes are TRBV7-9 and TRBJ2-3. The CDR3 extends over 13 amino acids. Germline V gives CDR1 SEHNR, CDR2 FQNEAQ (reference sequence). CDR3: CASRHRGADTQYF.

The V gene is TRBV11-2, the J gene TRBJ2-2; TCRdb's D call of TRBD1 is untestable without DNA. Germline CDR1 reads SGHAT; CDR2 reads FQNNGV. This CDR3 spans 15 amino acids. The chain's CDR3 is CASSQGQEDTGELFF.

The chain is built from TRBV5-1 and TRBJ1-2; as DNA is missing, the TRBD1 call by TCRdb cannot be tested. CDR1 is SGHRS, CDR2 YFSETQ, per germline. The CDR3 has 14 amino acids. The CDR3 spells CASSLSLGEVGYTF.